A single sample is the source of the 3 T cell receptor beta chains below, sequenced in a study of shared clonotypes between healthy human individuals. Sequencing was performed with immunoSEQ multiplex PCR; in TCRdb, only in-frame clones are kept and a portion is missing. The sample includes about 2 million clones, 90% to 95% seen only once; the top ten take 0.1% to 0.15%. The sequencing sample was made of naive CD4+ T cells sorted from blood. Specified subset: CD45RA+ positively selected. Receptor source: a man between 18 and 29 years old in good health.

This clone was observed a single time. This sequence joins TRBV5-3 and TRBJ1-6; 9 nucleotides line up with TRBD1. TRBV5-3 is an open reading frame, and its role is uncertain. V lost 4 bases to trimming and J lost 9 bases; unmatched junction nucleotides: 8. The CDR3 loop spans 15 amino acids. CDR3 in DNA: TGTGCCAGAAGCAAAACAGGGGGCCGTTTTTCACCCCTCCACTTT. Protein product: CARSKTGGRFSPLHF.

The rearrangement links TRBV5-1 to TRBJ1-4; no definite D call. V was clipped by 4 bases and J by 8 bases, with 15 bases between them. In germline, CDR1 is SGHRS, CDR2 YFSETQ. The CDR3 has 14 residues. For the CDR3, the DNA is TGCGCCAGCAGCCCGGGAGTTAAAGGGGAAAAACTGTTTTTT. It codes for CASSPGVKGEKLFF.

The chain joins TRBV5-1 to TRBJ1-3, with TRBD1 matching over 8 bases. The CDR3 consists of 15 residues. The junction had 7 bases not matched to a gene; V was cut back by 4 bases and J by 4 bases. Per the germline V gene, CDR1 is SGHRS and CDR2 is YFSETQ. In DNA form, the CDR3 reads TGCGCCAGCAGCCCCGGCAGGACAGGGGGAAACACCATATATTTT. It encodes CASSPGRTGGNTIYF.